Sequencing of this T cell receptor (beta chain) was carried out in a study of identifying expanded T cells in peripheral blood. This clone appeared a single time. Its target is not known. No infections or other immune events were documented during collection. Per germline, CDR1 SGHTA and CDR2 FQGNSA. Trimming removed 1 base at V and 6 bases at J, with 10 bases between. This CDR3 contains 13 residues. Assay used: immunoSEQ multiplex PCR; TCRdb lists only in-frame clones, some missing. The sample consists of about 78,000 clones, 85% to 90% of them appearing once. General study results and limits: Over around two and four weeks, about 15 and 19 clones changed, versus more than 1 between replicates. Across healthy donors, higher total template counts meant significantly greater approximately two-week count variance.

The source material was blood. The source of this sequence is a person aged 18 to 69 in good health. The V gene is TRBV7-2, the J gene TRBJ2-7, with a weak D call TRBD1 (5 bases). CDR3 region: CASSLEGVGEQYF. Written as DNA, the CDR3 is TGTGCCAGCAGCTTAGAAGGGGTGGGCGAGCAGTACTTC.